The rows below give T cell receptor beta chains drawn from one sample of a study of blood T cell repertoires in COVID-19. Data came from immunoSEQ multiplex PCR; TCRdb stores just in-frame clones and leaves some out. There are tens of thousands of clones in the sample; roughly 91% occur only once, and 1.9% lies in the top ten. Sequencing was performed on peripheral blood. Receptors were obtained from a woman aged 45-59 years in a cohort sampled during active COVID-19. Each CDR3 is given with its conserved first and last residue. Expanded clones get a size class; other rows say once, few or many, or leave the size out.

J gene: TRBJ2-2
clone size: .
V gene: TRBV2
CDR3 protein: CASTSRDRNTGELFF

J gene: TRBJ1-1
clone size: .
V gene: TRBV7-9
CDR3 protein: CASSANRGRTEAFF

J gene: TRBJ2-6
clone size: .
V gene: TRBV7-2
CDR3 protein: CASSLIGTGANVLTF

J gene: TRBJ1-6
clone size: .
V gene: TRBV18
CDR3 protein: CASSQRQGGTYNSPLHF

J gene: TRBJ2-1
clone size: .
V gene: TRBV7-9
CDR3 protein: CASSLETGAYNEQFF

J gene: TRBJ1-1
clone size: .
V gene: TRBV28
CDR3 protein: CASSLTPHGLGTEAFF

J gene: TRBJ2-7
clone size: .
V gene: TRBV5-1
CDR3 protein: CASSFGQGSYEQYF

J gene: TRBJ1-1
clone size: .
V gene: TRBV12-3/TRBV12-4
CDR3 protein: CASSRQGSTEAFF

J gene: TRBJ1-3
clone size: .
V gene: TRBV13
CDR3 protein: CASSSGTGGGNTIYF

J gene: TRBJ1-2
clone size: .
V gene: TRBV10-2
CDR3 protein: CASVGKNYGYTF

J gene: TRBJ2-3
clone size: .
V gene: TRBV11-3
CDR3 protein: CASSFPFSGGPLADTQYF

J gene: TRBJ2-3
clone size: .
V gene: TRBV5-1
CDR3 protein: CASSIQPSTDTQYF

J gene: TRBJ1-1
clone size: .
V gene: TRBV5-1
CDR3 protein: CASREQGAQTEAFF

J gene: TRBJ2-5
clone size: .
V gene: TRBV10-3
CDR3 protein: CAISSGTGFEETQYF

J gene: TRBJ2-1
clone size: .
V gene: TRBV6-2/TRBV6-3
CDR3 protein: CASSKDRGQRFF

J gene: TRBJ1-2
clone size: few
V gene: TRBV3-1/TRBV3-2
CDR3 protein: CASSQSRQLSLYGYTF

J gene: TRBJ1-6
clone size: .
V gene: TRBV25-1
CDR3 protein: CASSVQGAFSPLHF

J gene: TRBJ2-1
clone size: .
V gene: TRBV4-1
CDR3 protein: CASSLGAGRMYNEQFF

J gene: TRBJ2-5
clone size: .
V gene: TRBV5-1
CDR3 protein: CASSLASLTDRVKGETQYF

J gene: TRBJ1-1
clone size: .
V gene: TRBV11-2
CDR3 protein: CASSLTQGGTEAFF

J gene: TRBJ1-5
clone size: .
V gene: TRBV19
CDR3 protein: CASSISAGGQPQHF

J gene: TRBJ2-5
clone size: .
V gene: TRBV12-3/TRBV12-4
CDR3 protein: CASSLGQDETQYF

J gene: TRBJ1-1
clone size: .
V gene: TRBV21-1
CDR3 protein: CASSGEAGPPRAEAFF

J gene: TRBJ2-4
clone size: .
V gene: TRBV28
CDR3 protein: CASSFRRRENIQYF

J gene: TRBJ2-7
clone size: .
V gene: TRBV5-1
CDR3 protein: CASSLVGGGVSSYEQYF

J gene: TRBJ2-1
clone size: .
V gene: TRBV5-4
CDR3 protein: CASSLKGGLAGGYNEQFF

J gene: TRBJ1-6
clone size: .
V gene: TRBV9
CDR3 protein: CASSPGGVPLHF

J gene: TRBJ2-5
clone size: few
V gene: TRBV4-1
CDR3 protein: CASSQGATGAQETQYF

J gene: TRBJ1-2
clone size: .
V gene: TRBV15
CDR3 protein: CATSRDRRVDGYTF

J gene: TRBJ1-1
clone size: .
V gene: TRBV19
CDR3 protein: CASSTDIAEAFF

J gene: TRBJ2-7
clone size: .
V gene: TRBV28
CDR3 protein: CALGAGASYEQYF

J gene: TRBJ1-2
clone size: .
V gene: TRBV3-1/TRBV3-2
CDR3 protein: CASSPYRGGGYGYTF

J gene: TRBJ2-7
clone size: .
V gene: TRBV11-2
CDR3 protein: CASSFGQGLPYEQYF

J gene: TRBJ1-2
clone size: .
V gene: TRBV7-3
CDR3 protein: CASSLTGTGGFYGYTF

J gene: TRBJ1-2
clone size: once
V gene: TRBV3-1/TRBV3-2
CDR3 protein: CASSQDMQASYGYTF

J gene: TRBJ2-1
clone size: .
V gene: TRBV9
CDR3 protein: CASSVVGGSYNEQFF

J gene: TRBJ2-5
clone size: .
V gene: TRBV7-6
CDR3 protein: CASSFVDGQETQYF

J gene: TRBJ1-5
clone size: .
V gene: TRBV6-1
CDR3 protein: CASSEVAIQGVSNQPQHF

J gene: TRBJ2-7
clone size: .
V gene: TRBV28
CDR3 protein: CASSPGVTSLYEQYF

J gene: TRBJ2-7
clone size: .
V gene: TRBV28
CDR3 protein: CASSPLGQGSFEQYF

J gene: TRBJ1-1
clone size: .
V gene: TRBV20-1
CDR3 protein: CSASRQGTEAFF

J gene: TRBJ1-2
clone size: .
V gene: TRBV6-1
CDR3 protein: CASSEAKGNYGYTF